A single TCR beta chain is shown here with its context. The sample comes from a study of OX40 agonist ivuxolimab in advanced cancers. Study in general: At doses from 0.01 to 10 mg/kg, patients were given intravenous ivuxolimab every 2 weeks.

Looked up from germline, CDR1 is SGHNT and CDR2 is YYREEE (reference sequence). Trimming removed 0 bases at V and 7 bases at J, with 8 bases between. CDR3 length: 13 residues. The repertoire was sequenced with immunoSEQ multiplex PCR; TCRdb's copy has only in-frame clones and lacks some. The table lists around 110,000 clones, 90% of them singletons. This chain links TRBV5-4 with TRBJ2-1; unclear D gene. This TCR was recovered from an adult with an advanced solid tumor such as melanoma, head and neck, liver or kidney cancer. The material was CD4+ or CD8+ T cells sorted from blood, obtained in a trial of the OX40 agonist ivuxolimab. The CDR3 DNA follows: TGTGCCAGCAGCTTGGAATACGGGAATGAGCAGTTCTTC. Amino acids: CASSLEYGNEQFF.